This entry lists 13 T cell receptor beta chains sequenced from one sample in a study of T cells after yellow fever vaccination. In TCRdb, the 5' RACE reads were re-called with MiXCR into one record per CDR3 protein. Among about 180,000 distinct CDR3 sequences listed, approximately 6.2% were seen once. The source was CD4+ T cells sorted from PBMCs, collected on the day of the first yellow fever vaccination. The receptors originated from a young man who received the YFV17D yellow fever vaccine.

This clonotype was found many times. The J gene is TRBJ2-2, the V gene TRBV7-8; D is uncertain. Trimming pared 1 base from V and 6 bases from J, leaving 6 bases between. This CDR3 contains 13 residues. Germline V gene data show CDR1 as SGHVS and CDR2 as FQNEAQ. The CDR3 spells CASSLGPSGELFF. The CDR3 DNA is TGTGCCAGCAGCTTAGGGCCTTCCGGGGAGCTGTTTTTT.

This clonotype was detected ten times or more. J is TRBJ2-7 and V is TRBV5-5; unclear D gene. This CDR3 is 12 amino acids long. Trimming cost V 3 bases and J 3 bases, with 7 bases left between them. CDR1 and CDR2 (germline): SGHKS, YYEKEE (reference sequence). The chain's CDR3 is CASSWTSYEQYF. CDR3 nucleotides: TGTGCCAGCAGCTGGACGAGCTACGAGCAGTACTTC.

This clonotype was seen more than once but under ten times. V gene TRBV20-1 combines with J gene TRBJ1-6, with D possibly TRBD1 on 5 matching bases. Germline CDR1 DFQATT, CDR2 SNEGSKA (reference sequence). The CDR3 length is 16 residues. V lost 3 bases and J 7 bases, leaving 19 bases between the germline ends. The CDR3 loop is CSASKLQGTFNSPLHF. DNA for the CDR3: TGCAGTGCTAGTAAGCTGCAGGGCACGTTCAATTCACCCCTCCACTTT.

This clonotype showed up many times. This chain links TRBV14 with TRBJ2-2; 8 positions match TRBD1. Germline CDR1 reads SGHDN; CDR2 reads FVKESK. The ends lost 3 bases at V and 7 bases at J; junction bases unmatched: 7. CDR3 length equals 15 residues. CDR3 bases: TGTGCCAGCAGCCACCGGACAGGGACGTTCGGGGAGCTGTTTTTT. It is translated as CASSHRTGTFGELFF. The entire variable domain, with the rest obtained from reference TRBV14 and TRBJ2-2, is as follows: EAGVTQFPSHSVIEKGQTVTLRCDPISGHDNLYWYRRVMGKEIKFLLHFVKESKQDESGMPNNRFLAERTGGTYSTLKVQPAELEDSGVYFCASSHRTGTFGELFFGEGSRLTVL.

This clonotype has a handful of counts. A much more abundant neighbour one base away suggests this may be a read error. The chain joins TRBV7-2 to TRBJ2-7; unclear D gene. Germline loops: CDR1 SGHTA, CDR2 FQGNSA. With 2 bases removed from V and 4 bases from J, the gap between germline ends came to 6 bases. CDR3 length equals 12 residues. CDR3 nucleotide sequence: TGTGCCAGCAGCTTAACCCTTTACGAGCAGTACTTC. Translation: CASSLTLYEQYF.

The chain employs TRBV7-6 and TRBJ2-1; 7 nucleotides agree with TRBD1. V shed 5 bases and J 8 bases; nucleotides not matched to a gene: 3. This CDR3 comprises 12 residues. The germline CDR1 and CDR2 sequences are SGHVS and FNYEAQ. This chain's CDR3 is CASSTQGDEQFF. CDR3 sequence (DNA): TGTGCCAGCAGCACCCAGGGGGATGAGCAGTTCTTC.

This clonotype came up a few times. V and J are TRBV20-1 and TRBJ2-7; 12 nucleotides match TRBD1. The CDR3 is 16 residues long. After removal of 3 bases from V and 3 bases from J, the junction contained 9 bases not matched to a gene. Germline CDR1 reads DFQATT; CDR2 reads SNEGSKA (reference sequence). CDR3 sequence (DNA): TGCAGTGCTAGCGGGACAGGGGGCGCGAGGATCTACGAGCAGTACTTC. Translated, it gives CSASGTGGARIYEQYF.

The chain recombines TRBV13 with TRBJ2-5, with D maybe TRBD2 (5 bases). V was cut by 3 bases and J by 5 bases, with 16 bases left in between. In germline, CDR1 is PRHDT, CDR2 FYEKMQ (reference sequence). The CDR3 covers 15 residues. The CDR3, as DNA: TGTGCCAGCAGCTTTACCGCCTTCCGGGATGAGACCCAGTACTTC. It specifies CASSFTAFRDETQYF.

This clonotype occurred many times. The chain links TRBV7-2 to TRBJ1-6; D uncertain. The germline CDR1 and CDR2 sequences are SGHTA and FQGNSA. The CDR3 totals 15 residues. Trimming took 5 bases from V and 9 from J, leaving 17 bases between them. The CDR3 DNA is TGTGCCAGCAGCCCCCGGGCGGGAGACCTTTCACCCCTCCACTTT. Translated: CASSPRAGDLSPLHF.

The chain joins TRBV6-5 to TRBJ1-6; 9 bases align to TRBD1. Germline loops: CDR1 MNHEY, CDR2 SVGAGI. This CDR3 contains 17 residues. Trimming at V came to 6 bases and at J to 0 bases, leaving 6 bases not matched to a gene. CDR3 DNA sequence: TGTGCCAGCAGATTACAGGGGGCCGACTCCTATAATTCACCCCTCCACTTT. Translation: CASRLQGADSYNSPLHF.

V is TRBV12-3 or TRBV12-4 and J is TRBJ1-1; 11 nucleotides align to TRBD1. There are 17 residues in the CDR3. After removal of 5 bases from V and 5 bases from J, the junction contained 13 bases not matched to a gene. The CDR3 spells CASSPGTGGSVRTEAFF. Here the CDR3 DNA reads TGTGCCAGCAGTCCCGGGACAGGGGGAAGCGTTCGTACTGAAGCTTTCTTT.

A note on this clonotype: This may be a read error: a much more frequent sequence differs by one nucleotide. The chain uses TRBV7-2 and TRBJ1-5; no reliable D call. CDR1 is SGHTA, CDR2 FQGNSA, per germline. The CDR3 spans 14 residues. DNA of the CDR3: TGTGCCAGCACACAAGCTTATAGCAATCAGCACCAGCATTTT. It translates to CASTQAYSNQHQHF. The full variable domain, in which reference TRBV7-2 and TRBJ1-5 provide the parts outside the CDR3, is GAGVSQSPSNKVTEKGKDVELRCDPISGHTALYWYRQSLGQGLEFLIYFQGNSAPDKSGLPSDRFSAERTGGSVSTLTIQRTQQEDSAVYLCASTQAYSNQHQHFGDGTRLSIL.

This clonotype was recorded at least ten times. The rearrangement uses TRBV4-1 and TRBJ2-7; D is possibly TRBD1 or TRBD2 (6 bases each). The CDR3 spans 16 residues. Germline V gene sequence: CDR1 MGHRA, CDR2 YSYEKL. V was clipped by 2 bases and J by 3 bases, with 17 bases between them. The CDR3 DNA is TGCGCCAGCAGCCAAACCCCCGGAAGGGGGGACTACGAGCAGTACTTC. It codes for CASSQTPGRGDYEQYF.